A selection of T cell receptor beta chains follows, all from one sample in a study of Graves' ophthalmopathy and Graves' hyperthyroidism. TCRdb ran MiXCR on the multiplex PCR reads and lists one entry per CDR3 protein. Here the sample spans around 50,000 distinct CDR3 sequences, around 45% being singletons. Source material: peripheral blood. The receptor source for this set is an adult man with Graves' ophthalmopathy. Both conserved end residues are part of each CDR3. The D gene is left open where the match is weak. Only part of the rows carry a size: once, few, many, or a class if the clone is expanded.

clone_size	d_call	j_call	v_call	cdr3_nt	cdr3_aa
once	.	TRBJ1-1	TRBV7-2	TGTGCCGGCAGCTTAGGCTCCGAAAGGTCTTTCTTT	CAGSLGSERSFF
once	TRBD1	TRBJ2-5	TRBV7-9	TGTGCCAGCAGCCCACCCCAGGGGGTTCGGCAAGAGACCCAGTACTTC	CASSPPQGVRQETQYF
many	.	TRBJ2-5	TRBV18	TGTGCCAGCTCACCCTCTAGAGCCCAAGAGACCCAGTACTTC	CASSPSRAQETQYF
many	.	TRBJ2-3	TRBV20-1	TGCAGTGCTAGGACAGGAACCGGAGATACGCAGTATTTT	CSARTGTGDTQYF
.	.	TRBJ2-1	TRBV29-1	TGCAGCTTAGGTTCTGGGCAATACTCCTACAATGAGCAGTCCTTC	CSLGSGQYSYNEQSF
.	.	TRBJ2-2	TRBV7-2	TGTGCCAGCAGCTTCCTCAACACCGGGGAGCTGTTTTTT	CASSFLNTGELFF
.	TRBD1	TRBJ1-5	TRBV15	TGTGCCACCAGCAGAACAGGGGGCGGGCAGCCCCAGCATTTT	CATSRTGGGQPQHF
.	TRBD2	TRBJ2-1	TRBV5-1	TGCGCCAGCAGCCCTTGGACTAGCGGGAGTTCAGATACGCAGTTCTTC	CASSPWTSGSSDTQFF
.	TRBD1	TRBJ2-3	TRBV7-8	TGTGCCAGCAGCTTAGGCCCAGACAGGGGATACACAGATACGCAGTATTTT	CASSLGPDRGYTDTQYF
.	.	TRBJ2-1	TRBV7-9	TGTGCCAGCGACCCCGGCGGGACCGATGAGCAGTTCTTC	CASDPGGTDEQFF
once	TRBD2	TRBJ2-7	TRBV7-2	TGTGCCAGCAGCCACCCTAGCGGGGGGCAGCAGTACTTC	CASSHPSGGQQYF
.	TRBD2	TRBJ2-7	TRBV6-1	TGTGCCAGCAGTGCGACTAGCGGACACTACGAGCAGTACTTC	CASSATSGHYEQYF
.	.	TRBJ1-1	TRBV2	TGTGCCAGCAGTGGTAGGCAGGGTACTGAAGCTTTCTTT	CASSGRQGTEAFF
many	TRBD1	TRBJ1-2	TRBV20-1	TGCAGTGCTAGGGGCACAGGGGGAAATAACTATGGCTACACCTTC	CSARGTGGNNYGYTF
once	TRBD2	TRBJ2-5	TRBV12-3/TRBV12-4	TGTGCCAGCAGGGCGGGACTAGCGGAACAAGAGACCCAGTACTTC	CASRAGLAEQETQYF
.	TRBD2	TRBJ2-3	TRBV7-6	TGTGCCAGCAGCCCGAGACTAGCGGGAGATTCGCAGTATTTT	CASSPRLAGDSQYF
.	TRBD2	TRBJ2-1	TRBV20-1	TGCAGTGCTAGCGGGACTAGCGGAGAGCAGTTCTTC	CSASGTSGEQFF
many	.	TRBJ2-5	TRBV4-1	TGCGCCAGCAGCCAAAGGGGCAGCTCGGGGACCCAGTACTTC	CASSQRGSSGTQYF
.	.	TRBJ2-3	TRBV7-9	TGTGCCAGCAGCTCGGGACGAACCTTAGATACGCAGTATTTT	CASSSGRTLDTQYF
.	TRBD1	TRBJ1-2	TRBV5-4	TGTGCCTGCAGCTTGTCGCAGGGGGACTATGGCTACACCTTC	CACSLSQGDYGYTF
.	TRBD2	TRBJ2-3	TRBV9	TGTGCCAGCAGCGTAGAACCTAGCGGGGCGACAGATACGCAGTATTTT	CASSVEPSGATDTQYF
medium-sized	TRBD1	TRBJ2-5	TRBV29-1	TGCAGCGTTGAATTTTGGGACAGGGGGGAGGAGACCCAGTACTTC	CSVEFWDRGEETQYF
.	TRBD1	TRBJ2-1	TRBV19	TGTGCCAGTAGTTACCGGGACAGGACCTACAATGAGCAGTTCTTC	CASSYRDRTYNEQFF
many	.	TRBJ1-1	TRBV6-5	TGTGCCAGCAGGGATTCTGCGGGCACTGAAGCTTTCTTT	CASRDSAGTEAFF
.	.	TRBJ1-6	TRBV20-1	TGCAGTGCTCGCCCGAATCAGAGCTCCTATAATTCACCCCTCCACTTT	CSARPNQSSYNSPLHF
.	.	TRBJ1-4	TRBV5-1	TGCGCCAGCAGCTTGGAGGCAGGACAGAATGAAAAACTGTTTTTT	CASSLEAGQNEKLFF
few	TRBD1	TRBJ2-5	TRBV19	TGTGCCAGTAGTATGGTAACAGGGGTTTTGTACTTC	CASSMVTGVLYF
.	.	TRBJ1-1	TRBV7-6	TGTGCCAGCAGCTTAGAACATTCGAACACTGAAGCTTTCTTT	CASSLEHSNTEAFF
medium-sized	.	TRBJ2-1	TRBV20-1	TGCAGTGCTAGAGTAGGGATCTATGAGCAGTTCTTC	CSARVGIYEQFF
.	TRBD1	TRBJ2-3	TRBV20-1	TGCAGTGCTATTCCGGGACAGGGGTCACGGTTTACCACAGATGCACAGTATTTT	CSAIPGQGSRFTTDAQYF
many	TRBD1	TRBJ1-3	TRBV7-9	TGTGCCAGCAGCTCCGACAGGGACGGCGGAAACACCATATATTTT	CASSSDRDGGNTIYF
.	.	TRBJ2-7	TRBV19	TGTGCCAGTAGTATAGATGGGCGGCGCGAGCAGTACTTC	CASSIDGRREQYF
once	TRBD2	TRBJ2-7	TRBV7-3	TGTGCCAGCAGCTCCGGGAGGGCCTACGAGCAGTACTTC	CASSSGRAYEQYF
many	.	TRBJ1-3	TRBV30	TGTGCCTGGAGTCCGAGGCTGCAAAACACCATATATTTT	CAWSPRLQNTIYF
few	TRBD1	TRBJ1-4	TRBV2	TGTGCCAGCAGTGATGAAGTCACAGGGGGGGAATCTAATGAAAAACTGTTTTTT	CASSDEVTGGESNEKLFF
.	TRBD1	TRBJ1-2	TRBV5-6	TGTGCCAGCAGCTGGCGGACAGGGAAAGGAGGCTACACCTTC	CASSWRTGKGGYTF
.	.	TRBJ1-2	TRBV7-3	TGTGCCAGCGGGGGGACGGGAGATGACTATGGCTACACCTTC	CASGGTGDDYGYTF
.	TRBD1	TRBJ1-5	TRBV11-2	TGTGCCAGCAGCTGGCCGCAGGGGGTGTTT	CASSWPQGVF
.	.	TRBJ1-4	TRBV12-3/TRBV12-4	TGTGCCAACACCCCCGGGGCAGGGTATGGAAAACTGTTTTTT	CANTPGAGYGKLFF
few	.	TRBJ2-7	TRBV29-1	TGCAGCGTTGAAGATCTGGGGCGGGAGCAGTACTTC	CSVEDLGREQYF
medium-sized	.	TRBJ2-7	TRBV20-1	TGCAGTGCTGCCCGAGGTAGTTATAAGTACTTC	CSAARGSYKYF
few	TRBD1	TRBJ1-2	TRBV5-1	TGCGCCAGCAGCCCCCGGGACAGTCCCTCACTGGGCTACACCTTC	CASSPRDSPSLGYTF
.	.	TRBJ1-2	TRBV20-1	TGCAGTACCAATCCGACAGACTATGGCTACACCTTC	CSTNPTDYGYTF
.	.	TRBJ2-3	TRBV7-6	TGTGCCAGCAGCTTCGGTAGGGGGGCGCGAGATACGCAGTATTTT	CASSFGRGARDTQYF
.	TRBD2	TRBJ2-7	TRBV5-4	TGTGCCAGCAGCAGAACGACTAGCGGGAGCCACGAGCAGTACTTC	CASSRTTSGSHEQYF